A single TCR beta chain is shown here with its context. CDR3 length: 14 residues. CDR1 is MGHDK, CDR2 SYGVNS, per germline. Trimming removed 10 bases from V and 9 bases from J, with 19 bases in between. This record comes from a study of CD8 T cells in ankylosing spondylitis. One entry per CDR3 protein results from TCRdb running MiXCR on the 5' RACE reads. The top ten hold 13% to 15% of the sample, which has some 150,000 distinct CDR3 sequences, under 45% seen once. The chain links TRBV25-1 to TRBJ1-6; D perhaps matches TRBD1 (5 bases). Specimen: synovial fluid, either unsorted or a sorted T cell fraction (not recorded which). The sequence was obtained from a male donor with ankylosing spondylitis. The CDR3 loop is CATAAAGLGSPLHF. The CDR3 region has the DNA TGTGCCACCGCGGCAGCGGGGCTCGGTTCACCCCTCCACTTT.